This TCR beta chain was observed in a study of blood T cell repertoires in COVID-19. Across the whole study: T cells, B-cell-depleted T cells, or PBMCs provided the cDNA or gDNA that served as material.

V was pared by 5 bases and J by 1 base, with 9 bases between. This CDR3 has 13 amino acids. The germline CDR1 and CDR2 sequences are SGHTS and YDEGEE. Sequenced by immunoSEQ multiplex PCR; TCRdb stores in-frame clones only, minus some. The sample records more than 70,000 clones, roughly 85% being singletons. This clonotype was obtained from a man aged 60-69 years with acute or convalescent COVID-19. The sample comprised peripheral blood. The chain links TRBV5-8 to TRBJ1-1, with D possibly matching TRBD1 (6 bases). CDR3 coding DNA: TGTGCCAGCAGATTCAGGGGGAACACTGAAGCTTTCTTT. This codes for CASRFRGNTEAFF.